This entry lists 19 T cell receptor beta chains sequenced from one sample in a study of cytomegalovirus exposure and HLA in healthy donors. Amplification used 60 Vbeta primers and 13 Jbeta primers. The table came from immunoSEQ multiplex PCR; TCRdb's copy has only in-frame clones and leaves some out. The data show 110,000 to 150,000 clones, 80% seen once. The sequenced sample was PBMCs. These receptors were obtained from a man between 35 and 55 years old in good health and CMV-seronegative.

This clone has a single count. V usage is TRBV7-2 and J usage is TRBJ2-7; tentative D call: TRBD2 (6 bases). Trimming shortened V by 1 base and J by 6 bases, and 13 bases separated the two germline ends. Germline V CDR1 and CDR2: SGHTA, FQGNSA. CDR3 length: 14 residues. CDR3 bases: TGTGCCAGCAGCTTAGGGTCCCAGGGAGGCGAGCAGTACTTC. As protein: CASSLGSQGGEQYF.

This rearrangement joins TRBV15 to TRBJ2-7; 11 bases align to TRBD1. V gave up 0 bases and J gave up 7 bases; unmatched junction bases: 14. The germline gives CDR1 LNHNV, CDR2 YYDKDF (reference sequence). This CDR3 has 18 amino acids. CDR3 residues: CATSRERGVGQGAWEQYF. The DNA for the CDR3 is TGTGCCACCAGCAGAGAGCGTGGTGTAGGACAGGGGGCCTGGGAGCAGTACTTC.

The chain combines TRBV19 with TRBJ1-1; 11 nucleotides match TRBD1. This CDR3 is built from 17 residues. With 6 bases clipped from V and 1 base from J, the junction kept 10 bases outside the gene matches. Germline assignment: CDR1 LNHDA and CDR2 SQIVND (reference sequence). CDR3 residues: CASSPGQGAAGNTEAFF. In DNA, the CDR3 is TGTGCCAGTAGCCCCGGACAGGGGGCGGCCGGGAACACTGAAGCTTTCTTT.

The chain carries TRBV6-5 and TRBJ1-2, with D possibly being TRBD1 (6 bases). Trimming removed 2 bases at V and 6 bases at J, with 10 bases between. Germline V CDR1 and CDR2: MNHEY, SVGAGI. This CDR3 spans 13 amino acids. This CDR3 is CASSYTDSHGYTF. The CDR3, as DNA: TGTGCCAGCAGTTACACGGACAGCCATGGCTACACCTTC.

V gene TRBV6-6 combines with J gene TRBJ2-5, with 8 bases matching TRBD1. The CDR3 has 14 residues. V was pared by 6 bases and J by 4 bases, with 7 bases of the junction left unmatched. Germline CDR1 and CDR2: MNHNY and SVGAGI (reference sequence). Written as DNA, the CDR3 is TGTGCCAGCAGACCATCAGGGGGCCCAGAGACCCAGTACTTC. It translates to CASRPSGGPETQYF.

The rearrangement joins TRBV5-4 to TRBJ1-2; 8 nucleotides agree with TRBD1. The CDR3 is 15 amino acids. With V trimmed by 3 bases and J by 5 bases, 9 bases remained unmatched. Germline V gene data show CDR1 as SGHNT and CDR2 as YYREEE (reference sequence). CDR3 sequence: CASSSQRTGNYGYTF. For the CDR3, the DNA is TGTGCCAGCAGCTCCCAACGGACAGGGAATTATGGCTACACCTTC.

There are a few counts of this clone. Mismatch with germline at one junction end may stem from a read error. V gene TRBV7-7 combines with J gene TRBJ2-3; 12 bases are shared with TRBD1. The CDR3 loop spans 16 amino acids. Germline lookup yields CDR1 SSHAT and CDR2 FNYEAQ (reference sequence). The CDR3 sequence is CASSKTGTGGSDTQYF. Here the CDR3 DNA reads TGTGCTAGCAGTAAAACCGGGACAGGGGGCTCGGATACGCAGTATTTT.

The chain uses TRBV11-2 and TRBJ2-5; 10 bases agree with TRBD1. TRBJ2-7 matches the DNA end more closely, so the J call is doubtful. This CDR3 has 14 residues. Looked up from germline, CDR1 is SGHAT and CDR2 is FQNNGV. DNA of the CDR3: TGTGCCAGCAGCTTTGGTGGACAGGGGGACGAGCAGTACTTC. As protein: CASSFGGQGDEQYF.

The rearrangement uses TRBV15 and TRBJ1-2; D is unclear. CDR1 is LNHNV and CDR2 is YYDKDF in the germline V gene (reference sequence). The CDR3 loop spans 16 amino acids. V was trimmed by 0 bases and J by 8 bases, leaving 19 bases between them. CDR3 coding DNA: TGTGCCACCAGCAGAGATCTGGGTACAGCTGGCTCGGGCTACACCTTC. Its protein is CATSRDLGTAGSGYTF.

J is TRBJ2-3 and V is TRBV10-3; 8 positions agree with TRBD1. Germline loops: CDR1 ENHRY, CDR2 SYGVKD. V shed 7 bases and J 3 bases; nucleotides not matched to a gene: 6. This CDR3 spans 14 amino acids. This CDR3 reads CAIKRQGSTDTQYF. In DNA, the CDR3 is TGTGCCATCAAAAGACAGGGGTCGACAGATACGCAGTATTTT.

The chain has TRBV19 and TRBJ1-3; D uncertain. Trimming stripped 3 bases from V and 3 bases from J, with 6 bases between. Germline V gene data show CDR1 as LNHDA and CDR2 as SQIVND (reference sequence). The CDR3 totals 13 residues. The CDR3 region has the DNA TGTGCCAGTAGTATGCCCAGTGGAAACACCATATATTTT. Protein sequence: CASSMPSGNTIYF.

The genes are TRBV5-4 and TRBJ1-4; the D is unclear. V was trimmed by 1 base and J by 7 bases, leaving 11 bases between them. This CDR3 contains 14 residues. Looked up from germline, CDR1 is SGHNT and CDR2 is YYREEE (reference sequence). This CDR3 reads CASSLMAPGEKLFF. The CDR3 nucleotides read TGTGCCAGCAGCTTGATGGCGCCGGGTGAAAAACTGTTTTTT. The full variable domain, in which reference TRBV5-4 and TRBJ1-4 provide the parts outside the CDR3, is ETGVTQSPTHLIKTRGQQVTLRCSSQSGHNTVSWYQQALGQGPQFIFQYYREEENGRGNFPPRFSGLQFPNYSSELNVNALELDDSALYLCASSLMAPGEKLFFGSGTQLSVL.

The gene calls are TRBV29-1 and TRBJ2-1, with 8 nucleotides matching TRBD1. The germline CDR1 and CDR2 sequences are SQVTM and ANQGSEA. CDR3 length equals 14 residues. The junction had 6 bases not matched to a gene; V was cut back by 8 bases and J by 0 bases. The chain's CDR3 is CSTGQASSYNEQFF. The CDR3 DNA reads as TGCAGCACGGGACAGGCTAGCTCCTACAATGAGCAGTTCTTC.

V usage is TRBV9 and J usage is TRBJ2-1, with D possibly TRBD2 on 6 matching bases. Germline V lookup: CDR1 SGDLS, CDR2 YYNGEE. Trimming took off 0 bases at V and 8 bases at J, with 18 bases between the two ends. The CDR3 is made up of 16 amino acids. The CDR3 nucleotides read TGTGCCAGCAGCGTAGCAGGGCGGGGACCGGACTATGAGCAGTTCTTC. Residues: CASSVAGRGPDYEQFF.

This chain connects TRBV5-6 to TRBJ1-4; D is perhaps TRBD1 (5 bases). V lost 4 bases and J lost 1, with 11 bases in between. This CDR3 comprises 15 residues. The germline V gene encodes CDR1 SGHDT and CDR2 YYEEEE. CDR3 DNA sequence: TGTGCCAGCAGCACCGGACACCTAACTAATGAAAAACTGTTTTTT. It is translated as CASSTGHLTNEKLFF.

This rearrangement joins TRBV7-3 to TRBJ1-1; no firm D call. The germline V and J ends were trimmed by 1 base and 3 bases, with 12 bases remaining between them. CDR3 size: 15 residues. Germline V CDR1 and CDR2: SGHTA, FQGTGA. The CDR3 spells CASSLKVAADTEAFF. CDR3 DNA sequence: TGTGCCAGCAGCTTAAAGGTGGCGGCGGACACTGAAGCTTTCTTT.

The J gene is TRBJ1-2, the V gene TRBV29-1, with TRBD1 as a possible D gene (5 bases). This CDR3 is 12 amino acids long. The germline CDR1 and CDR2 sequences are SQVTM and ANQGSEA. Trimming removed 4 bases from V and 4 bases from J, with 10 bases in between. CDR3 nucleotides: TGCAGCGTTGTTACAGGCGCCTATGGCTACACCTTC. It encodes CSVVTGAYGYTF.

V and J are TRBV28 and TRBJ2-3; D gene uncertain. In germline, CDR1 is MDHEN, CDR2 SYDVKM. This CDR3 is built from 14 residues. V lost 3 bases and J 1 base, leaving 8 bases between the germline ends. CDR3 region: CASSFLAGTDTQYF. In nucleotides, the CDR3 is TGTGCCAGCAGTTTCTTGGCGGGCACAGATACGCAGTATTTT.

CDR3 amino acids: CASSSTSNEKLFF. The CDR3 DNA follows: TGTGCCAGCAGTTCAACATCTAATGAAAAACTGTTTTTT. The gene calls are TRBV5-5 and TRBJ1-4; no reliable D call. This CDR3 is built from 13 residues. The V gene's germline CDR1 is SGHKS and CDR2 YYEKEE (reference sequence). Trimming removed 5 bases from V and 3 bases from J, with 8 bases in between.